These 4 T cell receptor beta chains originate from one sample sequenced in a study of cytomegalovirus exposure and HLA in healthy donors (dated by TCRdb to 2016 to 2017). Libraries were prepared through the immunoSEQ multiplex PCR assay. For the multiplex PCR, a mixture combining 60 forward primers for TCR Vbeta segments and 13 reverse primers for TCR Jbeta segments was used. TCRdb took over this immuneACCESS table, retaining in-frame rearrangements with V and J assigned. Such tables are incomplete; in checked studies, under half of the missing clones stem from an unresolved V gene, and the remainder is unexplained. The sample table records about 170,000 clones; roughly 80% of these occur just once. The ten top clones hold about 2.5% of the sample. Sequenced: PBMCs. These TCRs come from a male donor in good health and CMV-seronegative.

The genes are TRBV10-3 and TRBJ2-5, with 10 positions matching TRBD2. The CDR3 has 14 residues. V gave up 3 bases and J gave up 4 bases; unmatched junction bases: 2. CDR1 ENHRY and CDR2 SYGVKD come from the germline V gene. DNA of the CDR3: TGTGCCATCAGTGATAGCGGGGGGACAGAGACCCAGTACTTC. This gives the protein CAISDSGGTETQYF.

The chain joins TRBV7-9 to TRBJ2-3; 12 bases are a match to TRBD1. Germline lookup yields CDR1 SEHNR and CDR2 FQNEAQ (reference sequence). CDR3 length equals 16 residues. The trim removed 5 bases at V and 4 bases at J, leaving 7 bases unmatched. CDR3 nucleotide sequence: TGTGCCAGCAGCACTCAGGGACAGGGGGCATCAGATACGCAGTATTTT. It specifies CASSTQGQGASDTQYF.

The gene calls are TRBV30 and TRBJ2-3; the D gene is possibly TRBD1 (6 bases). Germline values: CDR1 GTSNPN, CDR2 SVGIG (reference sequence). V dropped 2 bases and J dropped 5 bases, with 8 bases sitting between them. The CDR3 sequence is 12 residues long. CDR3 region: CAWSPQGDTQYF. The CDR3, as DNA: TGTGCCTGGAGTCCACAGGGAGATACGCAGTATTTT.

The genes are TRBV6-5 and TRBJ1-2, with a tentative D call TRBD1 (5 bases). Trimming left V 5 bases short and J 8 bases short, with 18 bases between. This CDR3 is 14 amino acids long. Germline V gives CDR1 MNHEY, CDR2 SVGAGI. The CDR3 region has the DNA TGTGCCAGCAGTCCCCCGGGCGGGGCGAGGGGCTACACCTTC. Protein sequence: CASSPPGGARGYTF.